These 10 T cell receptor beta chains originate from one sample sequenced in a study of cytomegalovirus exposure and HLA in healthy donors. The PCR ran on 60 Vbeta and 13 Jbeta primers. Method: immunoSEQ multiplex PCR; TCRdb's copy keeps in-frame clones and lacks some. The sample contains 200,000 to 250,000 clones, approximately 82% of which appear only once. Material: PBMCs. The receptors come from a male donor in good health and CMV-seronegative.

The rearrangement links TRBV2 to TRBJ1-2; D remains unclear. Germline lookup yields CDR1 SNHLY and CDR2 FYNNEI. The CDR3 has 11 amino acids. Trimming removed 3 bases at V and 6 bases at J, with 5 bases between. The CDR3 sequence is CASSEFNGYTF. The CDR3, as DNA: TGTGCCAGCAGTGAGTTCAATGGCTACACCTTC.

The V and J genes are TRBV19 and TRBJ2-7; 8 bases are shared with TRBD2. CDR1 LNHDA and CDR2 SQIVND come from the germline V gene (reference sequence). Trimming at V came to 8 bases and at J to 3 bases, leaving 6 bases not matched to a gene. This CDR3 comprises 13 residues. CDR3 region: CASAGGLHYEQYF. CDR3 sequence (DNA): TGTGCCAGTGCGGGAGGTCTCCACTACGAGCAGTACTTC.

The gene calls are TRBV11-2 and TRBJ1-1; TRBD1 aligns across 11 bases. Trimming took 4 bases from V and 7 from J; bases not matched to a gene: 11. CDR3 length: 16 residues. Per germline, CDR1 SGHAT and CDR2 FQNNGV. The CDR3 region has the DNA TGTGCCAGCAGCTCACGGACAGGGGGCGCGAGCGGTGAAGCTTTCTTT. As protein: CASSSRTGGASGEAFF. The full variable domain, rest sourced from reference TRBV11-2 and TRBJ1-1, is EAGVAQSPRYKIIEKRQSVAFWCNPISGHATLYWYQQILGQGPKLLIQFQNNGVVDDSQLPKDRFSAERLKGVDSTLKIQPAKLEDSAVYLCASSSRTGGASGEAFFGQGTRLTVV.

This chain uses TRBV9 with TRBJ2-2; 10 positions agree with TRBD2. Trimming took 0 bases from V and 4 from J; bases not matched to a gene: 3. Germline loops: CDR1 SGDLS, CDR2 YYNGEE. The CDR3 has 16 amino acids. The CDR3 bases are TGTGCCAGCAGCGTAGGGCTAGCGGGAGCCACCGGGGAGCTGTTTTTT. Translating it yields CASSVGLAGATGELFF. The entire variable domain, with the rest obtained from reference TRBV9 and TRBJ2-2, is as follows: DSGVTQTPKHLITATGQRVTLRCSPRSGDLSVYWYQQSLDQGLQFLIQYYNGEERAKGNILERFSAQQFPDLHSELNLSSLELGDSALYFCASSVGLAGATGELFFGEGSRLTVL.

V is TRBV19 and J is TRBJ2-6; weak D call: TRBD1 (5 bases). This CDR3 region has 16 residues. Trimming took off 4 bases at V and 4 bases at J, with 14 bases between the two ends. CDR1 and CDR2 from the germline V gene are LNHDA and SQIVND (reference sequence). This CDR3 is CASSTLWGAGANVLTF. The CDR3 DNA follows: TGTGCCAGTAGTACCCTGTGGGGCGCCGGGGCCAACGTCCTGACTTTC.

CDR3 sequence: CASSLTTSGRSQETQYF. In nucleotides, the CDR3 is TGCGCCAGCAGCTTGACCACTAGCGGGAGAAGTCAAGAGACCCAGTACTTC. V usage is TRBV5-1 and J usage is TRBJ2-5; 11 bases fit TRBD2. The CDR3 covers 17 residues. The trim removed 1 base at V and 2 bases at J, leaving 7 bases unmatched. Germline V gene data show CDR1 as SGHRS and CDR2 as YFSETQ.

The V and J genes are TRBV6-1 and TRBJ2-5; D is ambiguous. The germline gives CDR1 MNHNS, CDR2 SASEGT. The ends were cut back, 5 bases at V and 1 base at J, with 11 bases in the middle. The CDR3 contains 14 residues. The CDR3 DNA reads TGTGCCAGCAGTCCAGGAAGCCTCCAAGAGACCCAGTACTTC. Its protein product is CASSPGSLQETQYF.

This chain uses TRBV27 with TRBJ2-7; TRBD2 aligns across 13 bases. This CDR3 has 18 residues. Germline trimming cut 6 bases from V and 6 bases from J; bases unmatched to any gene: 17. CDR1 and CDR2 (germline): MNHEY, SMNVEV (reference sequence). As DNA, the CDR3 is TGTGCCAGCAGCTTAACGCCGGGACTAGCGGGGAGAGGGGTCGAGCAGTACTTC. Translation: CASSLTPGLAGRGVEQYF.

The CDR3 spells CASSLGDTGTAAFF. The CDR3 region has the DNA TGTGCCAGCAGCTTAGGAGATACAGGGACAGCGGCTTTCTTT. The J gene is TRBJ1-1, the V gene TRBV7-2; 7 bases are shared with TRBD1. After removal of 1 base from V and 11 bases from J, the junction contained 10 bases not matched to a gene. Germline lookup yields CDR1 SGHTA and CDR2 FQGNSA. The CDR3 is made up of 14 amino acids.

The chain employs TRBV19 and TRBJ2-1; D perhaps matches TRBD2 (5 bases). Germline lookup yields CDR1 LNHDA and CDR2 SQIVND (reference sequence). The CDR3 contains 14 residues. The germline V and J ends were trimmed by 5 bases and 4 bases, with 12 bases remaining between them. CDR3 protein: CASSPEGQYNEQFF. Written as DNA, the CDR3 is TGTGCCAGTAGTCCCGAGGGCCAATACAATGAGCAGTTCTTC.